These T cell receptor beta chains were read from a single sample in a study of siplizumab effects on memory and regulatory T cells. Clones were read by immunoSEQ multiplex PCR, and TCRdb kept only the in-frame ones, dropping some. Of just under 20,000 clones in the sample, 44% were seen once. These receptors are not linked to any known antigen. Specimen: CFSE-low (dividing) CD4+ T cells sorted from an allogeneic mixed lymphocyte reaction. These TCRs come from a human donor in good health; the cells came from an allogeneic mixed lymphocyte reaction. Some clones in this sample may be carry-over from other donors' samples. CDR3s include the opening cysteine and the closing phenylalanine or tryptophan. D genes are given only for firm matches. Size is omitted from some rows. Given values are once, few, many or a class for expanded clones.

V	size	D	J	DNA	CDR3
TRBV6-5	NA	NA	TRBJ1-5	TGTGCCAGCAGTTACAGGGGCGGTCAGCCCCAGCATTTT	CASSYRGGQPQHF
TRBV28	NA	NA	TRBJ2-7	TGTGCCAGCAGTTGGAGGGTCTCCTACGAGCAGTACTTC	CASSWRVSYEQYF
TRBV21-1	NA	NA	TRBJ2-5	TGTGCCAGCAGCGCCCGGGACAGGGTCCAAGAGACCCAGTACTTC	CASSARDRVQETQYF
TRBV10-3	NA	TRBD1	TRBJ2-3	TGTGCCATCGGAACAGGGGACCTCACGTCAGATACGCAGTATTTT	CAIGTGDLTSDTQYF
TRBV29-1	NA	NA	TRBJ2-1	TGCAGCGTTGGTCGGATTCCGAATGAGCAGTTCTTC	CSVGRIPNEQFF
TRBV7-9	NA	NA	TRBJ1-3	TGTGCCAGCAGCTTAGCGGTTCTCTCTGGAAACACCATATATTTT	CASSLAVLSGNTIYF
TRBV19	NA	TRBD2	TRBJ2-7	TGTGCCAGTAGTATCGGGAGGGGGGCCTACGAGCAGTACTTC	CASSIGRGAYEQYF
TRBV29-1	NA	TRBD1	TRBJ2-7	TGCAGCGTTGAAGAAACAGGGGTTGGCGAGCAGTACTTC	CSVEETGVGEQYF
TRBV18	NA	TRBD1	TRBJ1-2	TGTGCCAGCTCAGTGGGACAGGAGTCGGGCTACACCTTC	CASSVGQESGYTF
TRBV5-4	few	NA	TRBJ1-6	TGTGCCAGCAGCCCGCTTAATTCACCCCTCCACTTT	CASSPLNSPLHF
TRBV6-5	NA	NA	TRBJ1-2	TGTGCCAGCAGTTTATTTGGCAGGATCAACTATGGCTACACCTTC	CASSLFGRINYGYTF
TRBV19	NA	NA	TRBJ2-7	TGTGCCAGTAGTAATCAAGGGCTCTCCGAGCAGTACTTC	CASSNQGLSEQYF
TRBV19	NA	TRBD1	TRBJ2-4	TGTGCCAGTAGTGAACAGGCAGGGGGAAACATTCAGTACTTC	CASSEQAGGNIQYF
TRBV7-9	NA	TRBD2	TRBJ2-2	TGTGCCAGCAGTAGACTAGCGGGGGGCTCCGGGGAGCTGTTTTTT	CASSRLAGGSGELFF
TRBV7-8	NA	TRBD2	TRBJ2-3	TGTGCCAGCAGCTGGCTGACTAGCGCTAGCACAGATACGCAGTATTTT	CASSWLTSASTDTQYF
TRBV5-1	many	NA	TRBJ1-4	TGCGCCAGCAGCTCCCTCCCCACAGCAGCTAATGAAAAACTGTTTTTT	CASSSLPTAANEKLFF
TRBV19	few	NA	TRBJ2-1	TGTGCCAGTAGCGTAGGTCCACAGGGTTTCAATGAGCAGTTCTTC	CASSVGPQGFNEQFF
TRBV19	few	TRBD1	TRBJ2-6	TGTGCCAGTAGTGCATTAGGGACAGGCGTCTCTGGGGCCAACGTCCTGACTTTC	CASSALGTGVSGANVLTF
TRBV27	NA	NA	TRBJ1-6	TGTGCCAGCACCCTCCTTCCCAGTAGCAATTCACCCCTCCACTTT	CASTLLPSSNSPLHF
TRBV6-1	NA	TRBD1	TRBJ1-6	TGTGCCAGCAGACCCTCCTGGACAGGGTTGTCACCCCTCCACTTT	CASRPSWTGLSPLHF
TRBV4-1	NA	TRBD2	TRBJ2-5	TGCGCCAGCAGCCGCCAAGTCCGGGACTACGGGGAGACCCAGTACTTC	CASSRQVRDYGETQYF
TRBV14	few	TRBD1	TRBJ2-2	TGTGCCAGCAGCCAATTTGGGACAGTTAACACCGGGGAGCTGTTTTTT	CASSQFGTVNTGELFF
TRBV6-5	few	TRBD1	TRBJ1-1	TGTGCCAGCAGTTCGCTGACAGGGAGAACTGAAGCTTTCTTT	CASSSLTGRTEAFF
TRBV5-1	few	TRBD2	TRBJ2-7	TGCGCCAGCAGCCGGACTAGCGGGCCCTACGAGCAGTACTTC	CASSRTSGPYEQYF
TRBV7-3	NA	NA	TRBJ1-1	TGTGCCAGCAGCCCCAATGGCGGTTTCGCTGAAGCTTTCTTT	CASSPNGGFAEAFF
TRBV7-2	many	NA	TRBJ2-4	TGTGCCAGCAGCTTTACAGGAACACGGCTGGTCAAAAACATTCAGTACTTC	CASSFTGTRLVKNIQYF
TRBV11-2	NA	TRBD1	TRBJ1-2	TGTGCCAGCAGCTCCCCAAGAGAGGGGGCCCGCTACACCTTC	CASSSPREGARYTF
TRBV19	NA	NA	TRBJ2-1	TGTGCCAGTAGTATCGAGCGGGCATCCTACAATGAGCAGTTCTTC	CASSIERASYNEQFF
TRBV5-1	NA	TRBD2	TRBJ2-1	TGCGCCAGCAGCCCGGGACTAGCGGGGGTAAATGAGCAGTTCTTC	CASSPGLAGVNEQFF
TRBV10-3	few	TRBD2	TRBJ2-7	TGTGCCATCAGTCGCCGACTAGCGGGGTACGAGCAGTACTTC	CAISRRLAGYEQYF
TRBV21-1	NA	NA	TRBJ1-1	TGTGCCAGCATACAAGCCGACGGTGGCACTGAAGCTTTCTTT	CASIQADGGTEAFF
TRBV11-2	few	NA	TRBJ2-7	TGTGCCAGCAGCTCTGACGGTGGGGTCGGCGAGCAGTACTTC	CASSSDGGVGEQYF
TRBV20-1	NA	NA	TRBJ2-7	TGCAGTGCTAGCGGAGGCTACGAGCAGTACTTC	CSASGGYEQYF
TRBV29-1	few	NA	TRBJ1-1	TGCAGCGGTAGCTCGGGGGCTATGAACACTGAAGCTTTCTTT	CSGSSGAMNTEAFF
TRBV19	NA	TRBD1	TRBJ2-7	TGTGCCAGTAGTAGCGGTACAGGGGGTCACTACGAGCAGTACTTC	CASSSGTGGHYEQYF